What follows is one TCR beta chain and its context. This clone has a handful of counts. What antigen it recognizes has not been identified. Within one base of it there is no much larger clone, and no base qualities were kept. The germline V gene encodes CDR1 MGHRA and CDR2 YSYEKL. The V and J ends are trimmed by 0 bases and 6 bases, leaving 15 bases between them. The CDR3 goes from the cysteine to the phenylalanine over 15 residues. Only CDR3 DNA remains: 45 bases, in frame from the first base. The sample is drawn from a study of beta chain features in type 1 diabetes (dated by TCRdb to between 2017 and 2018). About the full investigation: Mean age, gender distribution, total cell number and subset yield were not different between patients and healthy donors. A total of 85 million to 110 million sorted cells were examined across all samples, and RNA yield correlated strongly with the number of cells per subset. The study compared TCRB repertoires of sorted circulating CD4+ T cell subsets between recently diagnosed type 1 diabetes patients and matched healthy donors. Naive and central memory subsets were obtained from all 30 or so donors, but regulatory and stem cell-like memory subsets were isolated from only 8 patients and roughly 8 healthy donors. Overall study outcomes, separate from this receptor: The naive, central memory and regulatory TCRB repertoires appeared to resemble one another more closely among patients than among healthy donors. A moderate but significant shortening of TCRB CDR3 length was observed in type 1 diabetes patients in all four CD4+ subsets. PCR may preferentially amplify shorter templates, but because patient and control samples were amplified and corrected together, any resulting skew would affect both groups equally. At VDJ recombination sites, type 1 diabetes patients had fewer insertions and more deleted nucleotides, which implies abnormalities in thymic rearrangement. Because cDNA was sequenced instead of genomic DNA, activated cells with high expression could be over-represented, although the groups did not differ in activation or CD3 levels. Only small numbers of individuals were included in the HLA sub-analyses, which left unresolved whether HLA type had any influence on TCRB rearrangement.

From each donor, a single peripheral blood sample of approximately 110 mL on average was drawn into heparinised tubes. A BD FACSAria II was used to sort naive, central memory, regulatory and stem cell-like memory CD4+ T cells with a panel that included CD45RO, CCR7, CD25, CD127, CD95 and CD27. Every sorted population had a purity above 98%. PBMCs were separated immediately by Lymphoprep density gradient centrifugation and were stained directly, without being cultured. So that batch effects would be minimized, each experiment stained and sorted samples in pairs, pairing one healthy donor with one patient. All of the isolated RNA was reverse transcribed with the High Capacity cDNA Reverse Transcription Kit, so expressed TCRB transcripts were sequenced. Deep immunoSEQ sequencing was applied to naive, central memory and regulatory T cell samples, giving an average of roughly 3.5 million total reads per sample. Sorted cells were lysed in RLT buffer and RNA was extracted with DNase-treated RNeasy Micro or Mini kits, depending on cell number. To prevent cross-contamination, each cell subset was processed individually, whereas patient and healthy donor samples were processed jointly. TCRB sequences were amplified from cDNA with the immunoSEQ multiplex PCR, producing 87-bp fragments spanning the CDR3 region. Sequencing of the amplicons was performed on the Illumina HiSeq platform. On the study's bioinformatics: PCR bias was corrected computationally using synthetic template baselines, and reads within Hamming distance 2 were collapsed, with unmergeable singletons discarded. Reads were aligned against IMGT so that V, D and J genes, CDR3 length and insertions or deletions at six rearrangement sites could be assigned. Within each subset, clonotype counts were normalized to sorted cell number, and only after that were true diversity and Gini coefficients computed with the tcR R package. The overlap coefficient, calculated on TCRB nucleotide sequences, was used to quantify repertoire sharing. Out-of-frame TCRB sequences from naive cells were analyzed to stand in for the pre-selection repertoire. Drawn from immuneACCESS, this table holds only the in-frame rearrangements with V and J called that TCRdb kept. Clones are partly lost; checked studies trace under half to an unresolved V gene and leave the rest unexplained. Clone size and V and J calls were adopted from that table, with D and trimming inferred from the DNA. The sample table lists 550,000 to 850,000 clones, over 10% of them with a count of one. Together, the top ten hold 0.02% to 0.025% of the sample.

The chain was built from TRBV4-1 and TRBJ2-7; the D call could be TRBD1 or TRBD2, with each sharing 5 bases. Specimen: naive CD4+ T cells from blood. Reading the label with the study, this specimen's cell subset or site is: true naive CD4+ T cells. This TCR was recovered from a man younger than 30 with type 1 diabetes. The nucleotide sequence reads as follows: TGCGCCAGCAGCCAAGAGGGGGTCGGGACGGGCGAGCAGTACTTC. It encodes CASSQEGVGTGEQYF.